This entry lists 11 T cell receptor beta chains sequenced from one sample in a study of early T cells in non-severe SARS-CoV-2 infection. MiXCR was run by TCRdb on the 5' RACE reads, yielding one entry per CDR3 protein. The sample has roughly 100,000 distinct CDR3 sequences; 13% are singletons. The specimen was whole blood. The receptors were sampled from an adult who was a healthcare worker with PCR-confirmed SARS-CoV-2 infection or an uninfected control (not recorded which).

This clonotype was counted at least ten times. The chain uses TRBV6-2 or TRBV6-3 and TRBJ1-1; 7 bases line up with TRBD1. Trimming cost V 6 bases and J 4 bases; bases outside gene matches: 8. The V gene's germline CDR1 is MNHEY and CDR2 SVGEGT. This CDR3 is built from 14 residues. The CDR3 DNA sequence: TGTGCCAGCAGGGCGGACAGGCCACTCACTGAAGCTTTCTTT. This encodes CASRADRPLTEAFF.

This clonotype appeared many times. V gene TRBV6-2 or TRBV6-3 combines with J gene TRBJ2-5; maybe TRBD1 (5 bases). The germline V gene encodes CDR1 MNHEY and CDR2 SVGEGT. The CDR3 sequence is 14 residues long. Trimming stripped 6 bases from V and 1 base from J, with 12 bases between. CDR3 DNA sequence: TGTGCCAGCAGCCCACAGGCCCCCCAAGAGACCCAGTACTTC. This codes for CASSPQAPQETQYF.

The chain links TRBV6-2 or TRBV6-3 to TRBJ2-1, with D possibly being TRBD2 (6 bases). Trimming removed 2 bases from V and 0 bases from J, with 8 bases in between. CDR1 MNHEY and CDR2 SVGEGT come from the germline V gene. This CDR3 spans 15 amino acids. The CDR3 DNA sequence: TGTGCCAGCAGTTACCTAGCGTCCTCCTACAATGAGCAGTTCTTC. This codes for CASSYLASSYNEQFF.

This clonotype was counted between two and nine times. This sequence joins TRBV7-2 and TRBJ1-5, with 9 bases matching TRBD1. V shed 5 bases and J 6 bases; nucleotides not matched to a gene: 11. Germline CDR1 and CDR2: SGHTA and FQGNSA. This CDR3 region has 16 residues. CDR3 DNA sequence: TGTGCCAGCAGCCTACAGGGACAGGGCCTGGCTCAGCCCCAGCATTTT. The encoded protein is CASSLQGQGLAQPQHF.

This clonotype has a handful of counts. The rearrangement joins TRBV2 to TRBJ1-3, with D perhaps matching TRBD1 (5 bases). The germline V gene encodes CDR1 SNHLY and CDR2 FYNNEI. Trimming left V 4 bases short and J 0 bases short, with 16 bases between. The CDR3 is 17 amino acids. The CDR3 reads CASSGGPGSASGNTIYF. Written as DNA, the CDR3 is TGTGCCAGCAGTGGGGGCCCCGGGAGTGCCTCTGGAAACACCATATATTTT.

This clonotype has just a few counts. This chain uses TRBV11-2 with TRBJ2-5; D is perhaps TRBD2 (6 bases). Trimming left V 4 bases short and J 5 bases short, with 17 bases between. There are 15 residues in the CDR3. Germline CDR1 and CDR2: SGHAT and FQNNGV. The CDR3 region has the DNA TGTGCCAGCAGCTCCCAATTGGGGGGTTGGGAGACCCAGTACTTC. Residues: CASSSQLGGWETQYF.

This clonotype has at least ten counts. CDR3 DNA: TGTGCCAGCAGTGCCCCGGGACAGGGGGCTGGTAATTCACCCCTCCACTTT. Protein product: CASSAPGQGAGNSPLHF. The chain joins TRBV28 to TRBJ1-6, with TRBD1 matching 12 bases. The CDR3 length is 17 residues. Germline V gene lookup returns CDR1 MDHEN and CDR2 SYDVKM. V was clipped by 5 bases and J by 6 bases; unmatched bases: 8.

This clonotype appeared many times. This chain joins TRBV29-1 and TRBJ1-1; D may be TRBD1 (6 bases). Germline values: CDR1 SQVTM, CDR2 ANQGSEA. The CDR3 spans 16 residues. Trimming pared 0 bases from V and 1 base from J, leaving 15 bases between. The CDR3 reads CSVEDLYNRANTEAFF. The CDR3 DNA is TGCAGCGTTGAAGATCTTTATAACAGGGCGAACACTGAAGCTTTCTTT.

The chain has TRBV2 and TRBJ1-5; TRBD1 might be the D (6 bases). Looked up from germline, CDR1 is SNHLY and CDR2 is FYNNEI. V lost 1 base, J lost 6 bases, and 10 bases lay in between. CDR3 length equals 14 residues. This chain's CDR3 is CASSEGQATQPQHF. CDR3 coding DNA: TGTGCCAGCAGTGAAGGACAGGCGACTCAGCCCCAGCATTTT.

This clonotype was detected many times. The gene calls are TRBV5-6 and TRBJ2-2; 8 bases are a match to TRBD1. CDR3 size: 16 residues. The V segment lost 1 base and the J segment 6 bases; nucleotides outside the gene matches: 8. Germline-derived CDR1 and CDR2 are SGHDT and YYEEEE. The chain's CDR3 is CASSLQYRGKAGELFF. CDR3 sequence (DNA): TGTGCCAGCAGCTTGCAATACAGGGGGAAGGCCGGGGAGCTGTTTTTT. The whole variable domain, remainder taken from reference TRBV5-6 and TRBJ2-2, is DAGVTQSPTHLIKTRGQQVTLRCSPKSGHDTVSWYQQALGQGPQFIFQYYEEEERQRGNFPDRFSGHQFPNYSSELNVNALLLGDSALYLCASSLQYRGKAGELFFGEGSRLTVL.

This clonotype has a handful of counts. The V call is TRBV7-3, the J call TRBJ1-1; the D is unclear. The CDR3 has 14 amino acids. The germline V and J ends were trimmed by 2 bases and 1 base, with 8 bases remaining between them. Germline CDR1 SGHTA, CDR2 FQGTGA. This CDR3 is CASSLSAPNTEAFF. The CDR3 bases are TGTGCCAGCAGCTTATCGGCACCGAACACTGAAGCTTTCTTT.